This entry concerns a single T cell receptor (beta chain). CDR1 is SGHKS and CDR2 is YYEKEE in the germline V gene (reference sequence). The CDR3 has 15 amino acids. Trimming took 4 bases from V and 2 from J; bases not matched to a gene: 8. This entry belongs to a study of blood T cell repertoires in COVID-19. Study-level information: Sites across the United States, Italy and Spain contributed samples from acute and convalescent COVID-19.

Individuals drawn from 24 US areas were roughly 18 to 95 years old. Recovery among Cohort 3 donors was established by two negative PCRs, clearance, or symptom resolution. Authors' analysis steps: Quantification of nucleated cells was approximated via reference gene primer amplification. Only in-frame clones appear in the TCRdb table, and some are missing; sequencing was by immunoSEQ multiplex PCR. That table supplies the V and J calls and clone size; D and trimming were determined from the DNA. In the table there are hundreds of thousands of clones, over 75% of which are singletons. The sequence was obtained from a man between 25 and 39 years old who had recovered from COVID-19. Specimen: PBMCs or T cells enriched from blood (not recorded which). The chain carries TRBV5-5 and TRBJ2-7; 8 nucleotides line up with TRBD1. The DNA for the CDR3 is TGTGCCAGCAGCAACGGACAGGGTGGACCCTACGAGCAGTACTTC. Translated, it gives CASSNGQGGPYEQYF.